This T cell receptor (beta chain) was obtained from a study of blood T cell repertoires in COVID-19. Overall study: In each case, the material was cDNA or gDNA derived from T cells, B-cell-depleted T cells, or PBMCs.

Cohort 3 recovered donors had two negative PCRs, clearance, or symptom resolution. Germline values: CDR1 SNHLY, CDR2 FYNNEI. The CDR3 spans 15 residues. V was clipped by 3 bases and J by 2 bases; unmatched bases: 7. In the authors' methods: Amplification of reference gene primers provided the estimated nucleated cell counts. Sequencing was performed with immunoSEQ multiplex PCR; in TCRdb, only in-frame clones are kept and a portion is missing. That table furnishes V, J and clone size, whereas the DNA furnished D and trimming. The profile shows around 450,000 clones, approximately 90% of them singletons.

The clonotype comes from a woman aged 18-29 years who had recovered from COVID-19. The chain recombines TRBV2 with TRBJ2-7, with 7 bases aligning to TRBD1. The sequenced sample was PBMCs or T cells enriched from blood (not recorded which). The CDR3 DNA reads as TGTGCCAGCAGTGAGAGCCGGGACAGTCCCTACGAGCAGTACTTC. This encodes CASSESRDSPYEQYF.